This TCR beta chain was sequenced for a study of T-cell memory formation after mild COVID-19. 5'RACE with constant-segment primers yielded barcoded, UMI-tagged TCR alpha and TCR beta cDNA libraries. Each CDR3 protein is one row after TCRdb ran MiXCR on the 5' RACE reads. The sample lists about 240,000 distinct CDR3 sequences, roughly 10% seen once, with around 21% in the top ten. The CDR3 is made up of 13 amino acids. Per the germline V gene, CDR1 is KGHSH and CDR2 is LQKENI. V gave up 6 bases and J gave up 7 bases, with 13 bases separating them. This clonotype showed up just a few times. The chain carries TRBV18 and TRBJ1-3; D call uncertain. The TCR was taken from a man aged 18 to 30 who had mild COVID-19 (a few samples of this study predate the infection). Cell type and time point are not known. Sample: PBMCs or a T cell subset sorted from them (not recorded which). The CDR3 is CASSSISGNTIYF. Written as DNA, the CDR3 is TGTGCCAGCTCCAGCATTTCCGGGAACACCATATATTTT.